The sequence of this T cell receptor (beta chain) was determined in a study of OX40 agonist ivuxolimab in advanced cancers. The CDR3 length is 13 residues. Between the trimmed V and J ends, which lost 8 bases and 2 bases, there was a span of 13 bases. Germline CDR1 and CDR2: MDHEN and SYDVKM. Only in-frame clones appear in the TCRdb table, and some are missing; sequencing was by immunoSEQ multiplex PCR. The sample has 60,000 to 85,000 clones; around 87% are singletons. This clone was seen once. V gene TRBV28 combines with J gene TRBJ2-7; D possibly corresponds to TRBD2 (7 bases). This clonotype was obtained from an adult with an advanced solid tumor such as melanoma, head and neck, liver or kidney cancer. The source was CD4+ or CD8+ T cells sorted from blood, collected in a trial of the OX40 agonist ivuxolimab. Here the CDR3 reads CASGGGAPYEQYF. Here the CDR3 DNA reads TGTGCCAGCGGAGGGGGGGCACCCTACGAGCAGTACTTC.